These 12 T cell receptor beta chains came from one sample sequenced in a study of CD8 T cells in ankylosing spondylitis. TCRdb re-derived calls from the 5' RACE reads in MiXCR, one entry per CDR3 protein. This sample carries under 130,000 distinct CDR3 sequences, 24% of them seen once, and the ten largest clones take 9% to 15%. Sequenced sample: synovial fluid, either unsorted or a sorted T cell fraction (not recorded which). These receptors were taken from a male donor with ankylosing spondylitis.

The V gene is TRBV29-1, the J gene TRBJ2-2; D perhaps matches TRBD1 (6 bases). Germline V gene sequence: CDR1 SQVTM, CDR2 ANQGSEA. The ends were cut back, 7 bases at V and 3 bases at J, with 15 bases in the middle. This CDR3 has 14 residues. The CDR3 region has the DNA TGCAGCGCTTCCCGGGACATTTACACCGGGGAGCTGTTTTTT. This codes for CSASRDIYTGELFF.

The J gene is TRBJ2-6, the V gene TRBV12-3 or TRBV12-4; no clear D. The CDR3 has 12 amino acids. Trimming pared 3 bases from V and 10 bases from J, leaving 7 bases between. CDR3 coding DNA: TGTGCCAGCAGTTTCTCAAGGAACGTCCTGACTTTC. Its translation is CASSFSRNVLTF.

V and J are TRBV24-1 and TRBJ2-1; D uncertain. V shed 4 bases and J shed 7 bases, with 19 bases lying between them. Germline lookup yields CDR1 KGHDR and CDR2 SFDVKD. The CDR3 totals 16 residues. CDR3 bases: TGTGCCACCAGTGACACACAGAGTTATCCTAGGAATGAGCAGTTCTTC. Translated: CATSDTQSYPRNEQFF.

Worth noting for this clonotype: Without the conserved terminal phenylalanine or tryptophan, this CDR3 likely stems from a read error. V and J are TRBV2 and TRBJ2-1; the match to TRBD2 covers 13 bases. This CDR3 contains 16 residues. Trimming at V came to 6 bases and at J to 0 bases, leaving 2 bases not matched to a gene. Germline CDR1 SNHLY, CDR2 FYNNEI. Here the CDR3 reads CASRRTSGSSYNEQFV. The CDR3 nucleotides are TGTGCCAGCAGAAGGACTAGCGGGAGCTCCTACAATGAGCAGTTCGTC.

This clonotype was seen more than once but under ten times. The chain carries TRBV21-1 and TRBJ2-7; the D call of TRBD2 is as the table states it, not checked on the DNA. TRBV21-1 constitutes a pseudogene. CDR3 size: 16 residues. The CDR3 sequence: CASSSHWGPTGSEQYF. The CDR3 nucleotides read TGTGCCAGCAGCTCCCATTGGGGACCTACGGGGTCAGAGCAGTACTTC.

This clonotype was counted only a few times. This chain uses TRBV20-1 with TRBJ2-3; 10 bases match TRBD2. J lost 1 base, V lost 5 bases, and 6 bases had no gene match. The CDR3 has 15 residues. Germline loops: CDR1 DFQATT, CDR2 SNEGSKA (reference sequence). As DNA, the CDR3 is TGCAGTGCTCCCTCCGGGACTAGCGGCACAGATACGCAGTATTTT. As protein: CSAPSGTSGTDTQYF.

This clonotype was recorded many times. The CDR3 is CASSDSTSYEQYF. CDR3 bases: TGTGCCAGCAGTGACAGCACCTCCTACGAGCAGTACTTC. The chain employs TRBV12-3 or TRBV12-4 and TRBJ2-7; possible D gene TRBD1, 5 bases. V lost 5 bases and J lost 0, with 8 bases in between. The length of the CDR3 is 13 residues.

The chain employs TRBV9 and TRBJ2-3; D gene uncertain. V lost 4 bases to trimming and J lost 4 bases, with 16 bases between them. This CDR3 has 15 residues. Germline V gene lookup returns CDR1 SGDLS and CDR2 YYNGEE. The CDR3 loop reads CASSPRPGEADTQYF. CDR3 bases: TGTGCCAGCAGCCCCCGCCCCGGCGAGGCAGATACGCAGTATTTT.

J is TRBJ1-2 and V is TRBV4-1, with a weak D call TRBD1 (6 bases). CDR3 length: 15 amino acids. Trimming removed 0 bases at V and 8 bases at J, with 16 bases between. Germline V lookup: CDR1 MGHRA, CDR2 YSYEKL. CDR3 residues: CASSQEQQGRRGYTF. The CDR3 bases are TGCGCCAGCAGCCAAGAGCAGCAGGGGAGAAGGGGCTACACCTTC.

V is TRBV6-2 or TRBV6-3 and J is TRBJ1-1, with D maybe TRBD1 (5 bases). Trimming shortened V by 5 bases and J by 11 bases, and 15 bases separated the two germline ends. This CDR3 has 12 residues. From germline, CDR1 is MNHEY and CDR2 SVGEGT. The CDR3 sequence: CASSPGTRKAFF. The CDR3 nucleotides are TGTGCCAGCAGTCCCGGGACCCGGAAGGCTTTCTTT.

The chain employs TRBV5-4 and TRBJ2-7; 7 bases align to TRBD2. The V and J ends lost 6 bases and 1 base, in that order; junction bases with no gene match: 19. Germline CDR1 is SGHNT and CDR2 is YYREEE (reference sequence). This CDR3 has 18 residues. CDR3 in DNA: TGTGCCAGCACCGCTTGGGGGACTATCCGTCCAGCGTCCTACGAGCAGTACTTC. Translated, it gives CASTAWGTIRPASYEQYF.

This clonotype has just a few counts. The DNA of the CDR3 is TGTGCCAGCAGCCTAGGCGGGGTAGGCTACACCTTC. Translated, it gives CASSLGGVGYTF. The chain recombines TRBV12-3 or TRBV12-4 with TRBJ1-2; D not resolved. Trimming took off 6 bases at V and 8 bases at J, with 13 bases between the two ends. The CDR3 runs 12 residues.